The table lists the clone carrying this T cell receptor (beta chain) with a count of one. The sample is drawn from a study of technical replicates of blood from a few donors. Germline V gives CDR1 SQVTM, CDR2 ANQGSEA. Trimming pared 4 bases from V and 1 base from J, leaving 6 bases between. This CDR3 has 12 amino acids. Measured with immunoSEQ multiplex PCR; TCRdb has only the in-frame clones, and not every one. The sample lists approximately 73,000 clones, about 90% occurring once. Sequenced sample: T cells isolated from PBMCs. The chain employs TRBV29-1 and TRBJ2-3; D ambiguous. The source is a human donor in good health. CDR3 sequence: CSVGARTDTQYF. DNA for the CDR3: TGCAGCGTTGGGGCCCGCACAGATACGCAGTATTTT.